The 22 T cell receptor beta chains in this list originate from one sample, sequenced in a study of T cell clonality in common variable immunodeficiency. Study-level results: Fewer deletions and N-nucleotide insertions were reportedly seen in common variable immunodeficiency TCR beta sequences.

This table comes from immunoSEQ multiplex PCR, and its TCRdb copy is limited to in-frame clones, with some not included. The data show several thousand clones, none appearing only once, with approximately 4.3% held by the ten largest. Which antigens these TCRs recognize remains unknown. The sequenced sample consisted of peripheral blood mononuclear cells. Every receptor here comes from a human donor with common variable immunodeficiency.

This clone showed up many times. Coverage ceases 3 residues before the CDR3 finishes, and the germline J gene fills in the end. V usage is TRBV5-8 and J usage is TRBJ1-1; 7 nucleotides line up with TRBD1. J lost 0 bases, V lost 7 bases, and 6 bases had no gene match. Germline V gene sequence: CDR1 SGHTS, CDR2 YDEGEE. The CDR3 consists of 14 residues. The CDR3 sequence is CASSPQGVNTEAFF. CDR3 DNA, as far as it was read: TGTGCCAGCTCCCCTCAGGGGGTGAACACTGAA.

This clone was observed at least ten times. The DNA ends 3 residues before the CDR3 does, and the rest of the CDR3 is filled in from the germline J gene. The V gene is TRBV5-1, the J gene TRBJ1-6; TRBD1 might be the D (6 bases). CDR1 and CDR2 (germline): SGHRS, YFSETQ. This CDR3 is built from 14 residues. The V end was cut by 4 bases, the J end by 9 bases, with 14 bases between. The CDR3 protein is CASSMRGAGSPLHF. CDR3 DNA, as far as it was read: TGCGCCAGCAGCATGCGGGGGGCTGGTTCACCC.

This clone has ten or more counts. The read gets to within 3 residues of the CDR3 end, and the germline J gene fills in the rest. The chain carries TRBV29-1 and TRBJ2-7, with D unclear. V lost 5 bases and J 1 base, leaving 9 bases between the germline ends. From germline, CDR1 is SQVTM and CDR2 ANQGSEA. The CDR3 contains 12 residues. Here the CDR3 reads CSVSGTSYEQYF. The sequenced part of the CDR3 DNA is TGCAGCGTTTCCGGTACGTCCTACGAG.

This clone was recorded many times. The CDR3 end falls 3 residues outside the read, so it is completed with the germline J gene. The V and J genes are TRBV14 and TRBJ1-1; D is possibly TRBD1 (6 bases). CDR3 size: 13 residues. Germline V gene data show CDR1 as SGHDN and CDR2 as FVKESK. The DNA read from the CDR3 is TGTGCCAGCAGCCAAGAGCGGGGGCATGGC. Translating gives CASSQERGHG. The entire CDR3 is CASSQERGHGAFF.

At least ten counts were recorded for this clone. Read sequence stops 3 residues before the CDR3 end, and the germline J gene provides the missing end. The chain has TRBV5-1 and TRBJ1-1; no definite D call. CDR1 is SGHRS and CDR2 is YFSETQ in the germline V gene. The germline V and J ends were trimmed by 5 bases and 4 bases, with 9 bases remaining between them. This CDR3 has 12 amino acids. CDR3 amino acids: CASRERVTEAFF. The sequenced CDR3 bases are TGCGCCAGCAGGGAGAGGGTCACTGAA.

This clone was recorded at least ten times. Partial CDR3 DNA: TGCGCCAGCAGCTTGTTGTGGGGGGGGCAAGAGACC. Translation gives CASSLLWGGQET. The full CDR3 is CASSLLWGGQETQYF. The chain joins TRBV5-1 to TRBJ2-5, with 7 nucleotides matching TRBD2. The read comes to an end 3 residues before the CDR3 does, leaving the germline J gene to fill in the end. CDR1 and CDR2 (germline): SGHRS, YFSETQ. V shed 1 base, J shed 2 bases, and the junction held 5 bases outside the gene matches. This CDR3 is built from 15 residues.

This clone was picked up many times. The CDR3 end falls 3 residues outside the read, so it is completed with the germline J gene. This rearrangement joins TRBV20-1 to TRBJ1-2; no definite D call. The CDR3 has 14 residues. V was cut by 5 bases and J by 6 bases, with 19 bases left in between. Germline loops: CDR1 DFQATT, CDR2 SNEGSKA (reference sequence). The CDR3 sequence is CSARRAGIGDGYTF. The DNA read from the CDR3 is TGCAGTGCTCGACGCGCGGGGATAGGTGATGGC.

This clone showed up many times. The read ends 3 residues shy of where the CDR3 ends; the end is completed using the germline J gene. This chain uses TRBV20-1 with TRBJ1-1; the D gene is possibly TRBD1 (6 bases). This CDR3 has 16 amino acids. The V end lost 3 bases, the J end lost 1 base, and 18 bases lay between the germline ends. Germline V lookup: CDR1 DFQATT, CDR2 SNEGSKA (reference sequence). CDR3 in amino acids: CSASAPGGGQNTEAFF. The covered CDR3 bases are TGCAGTGCTAGCGCCCCTGGGGGGGGGCAGAACACTGAA.

This clone has at least ten counts. The read terminates 3 residues before the CDR3 end, so the remaining end is supplied by the germline J gene. The chain is built from TRBV30 and TRBJ2-1; tentative D call: TRBD1 (6 bases). The CDR3 covers 14 residues. The V end lost 5 bases, the J end lost 0 bases, and 11 bases lay between the germline ends. The germline gives CDR1 GTSNPN, CDR2 SVGIG (reference sequence). The sequenced CDR3 bases are TGTGCCTGGGGTGAGGGACACTCCTACAATGAG. Its translation is CAWGEGHSYNE. From start to end, the CDR3 is CAWGEGHSYNEQFF.

The sample holds many counts of this clone. The read terminates 3 residues before the CDR3 end, so the remaining end is supplied by the germline J gene. The V gene is TRBV2, the J gene TRBJ2-7; D is possibly TRBD2 (6 bases). The CDR3 has 16 amino acids. Germline CDR1 reads SNHLY; CDR2 reads FYNNEI. V lost 5 bases and J lost 4, with 21 bases in between. CDR3 DNA, as far as it was read: TGTGCCAGCAGTAGAGACAGCGCGCACGGAGGGTACGAG. Residues: CASSRDSAHGGYE. The entire CDR3 is CASSRDSAHGGYEQYF.

This clone has a count of ten or more. The read ends 3 residues early relative to the CDR3; the germline J gene fills the gap. The chain has TRBV4-1 and TRBJ2-6, with D hard to call. The length of the CDR3 is 17 residues. The germline V and J ends were trimmed by 1 base and 0 bases, with 10 bases remaining between them. Per the germline V gene, CDR1 is MGHRA and CDR2 is YSYEKL. Here the CDR3 reads CASSQAISISGANVLTF. The CDR3 bases that were read are TGCGCCAGCAGCCAAGCCATTTCTATCTCTGGGGCCAACGTC.

Many counts were recorded for this clone. The CDR3 extends 3 residues past the end of the read, so its final part is completed from the germline J gene. The chain uses TRBV5-5 and TRBJ1-6, with D unresolved. V shed 1 base and J shed 8 bases, with 10 bases lying between them. Germline V lookup: CDR1 SGHKS, CDR2 YYEKEE (reference sequence). The CDR3 sequence is 14 residues long. The CDR3: CASSLPGSHSPLHF. The sequenced CDR3 bases are TGTGCCAGCAGCTTGCCAGGATCCCATTCACCC.

This clone was recorded many times. Read coverage stops 3 residues before the CDR3 terminus; the germline J gene supplies the remainder. The V and J genes are TRBV3-1 (or the pseudogene TRBV3-2) and TRBJ2-1, with 9 bases that match TRBD2. This CDR3 has 14 amino acids. The trim removed 4 bases at V and 7 bases at J, leaving 5 bases unmatched. CDR1 is LGHDT and CDR2 is YNNKEL in the germline V gene (reference sequence). The DNA read from the CDR3 is TGTGCCAGCAGCCGGAATAGCGGGAGTAATGAG. Translating gives CASSRNSGSNE. The whole CDR3 reads CASSRNSGSNEQFF.

This clone appeared many times. The read stops 3 residues short of the end of the CDR3; the missing end is completed from the germline J gene. The chain combines TRBV12-5 with TRBJ1-6, with 8 nucleotides matching TRBD1. CDR1 is LGHNT and CDR2 is FRNRAP in the germline V gene. J was trimmed by 10 bases and V by 1 base; bases with no gene match: 9. The CDR3 contains 16 residues. The sequenced part of the CDR3 DNA is TGTGCTAGTGGTTTGGACGGGACAGGCTCGGGCTCACCC. Translated: CASGLDGTGSGSP. The whole CDR3 sequence reads CASGLDGTGSGSPLHF.

This clone has a count of ten or more. The CDR3 end is not reached by the read, which stops 3 residues before it; the germline J gene fills it in. The chain combines TRBV30 with TRBJ1-1; D may be TRBD1 (5 bases). The CDR3 covers 18 residues. Per the germline V gene, CDR1 is GTSNPN and CDR2 is SVGIG (reference sequence). Trimming stripped 3 bases from V and 1 base from J, with 24 bases between. The CDR3 DNA, read in part, is TGTGCCTGGAGAGACCCGACAGAGAGTGCTTTAACGAACACTGAA. Its protein is CAWRDPTESALTNTE. The CDR3, in full, reads CAWRDPTESALTNTEAFF.

This clone was detected ten times or more. The read falls 3 residues short of the CDR3 end, and the missing part is taken from the germline J gene. V gene TRBV5-1 combines with J gene TRBJ1-2; 7 nucleotides line up with TRBD1. This CDR3 has 15 residues. Germline loops: CDR1 SGHRS, CDR2 YFSETQ. CDR3 loop: CASSRSYQTGHGYTF. The CDR3 DNA, read in part, is TGCGCCAGCAGCCGAAGTTATCAGACAGGGCACGGC.

This clone was detected many times. Sequencing ends 3 residues short of the CDR3 end; the germline J gene provides the rest. The gene calls are TRBV20-1 and TRBJ2-3, with 15 bases aligning to TRBD2. J lost 6 bases, V lost 5 bases, and 6 bases had no gene match. Germline V lookup: CDR1 DFQATT, CDR2 SNEGSKA (reference sequence). This CDR3 spans 15 amino acids. CDR3 sequence reads: CSASGTSGGQDTQYF. The part of the CDR3 DNA that was read is TGCAGTGCTTCCGGGACTAGCGGGGGGCAGGATACG.

This clone was seen at least ten times. The read finishes 3 residues shy of the CDR3 end, and the germline J gene is used to complete it. The V call is TRBV18, the J call TRBJ1-2, with D possibly matching TRBD1 (6 bases). CDR1 and CDR2 from the germline V gene are KGHSH and LQKENI. This CDR3 is 14 amino acids long. Between the trimmed V and J ends, which lost 4 bases and 2 bases, there was a span of 11 bases. The sequenced part of the CDR3 DNA is TGTGCCAGCTCACTAAACCAGGGGAACTATGGC. Protein product: CASSLNQGNYG. The whole CDR3 reads CASSLNQGNYGYTF.

This clone was seen ten or more times. The missing CDR3 end, 3 residues past where the read stops, is filled in from the germline J gene. The chain is built from TRBV3-1 (or the pseudogene TRBV3-2) and TRBJ2-6; D call uncertain. CDR1 and CDR2 from the germline V gene are LGHDT and YNNKEL (reference sequence). Trimming shortened V by 4 bases and J by 1 base, and 14 bases separated the two germline ends. CDR3 length: 17 amino acids. CDR3 in amino acids: CASSPSSPGSGANVLTF. Incomplete CDR3 DNA: TGTGCCAGCAGCCCGTCCAGTCCAGGATCTGGGGCCAACGTC.

This clone was seen at least ten times. Read coverage stops 3 residues before the CDR3 terminus; the germline J gene supplies the remainder. The chain is built from TRBV5-1 and TRBJ2-7, with D possibly matching TRBD2 (5 bases). This CDR3 is 15 amino acids long. V was clipped by 4 bases and J by 5 bases, with 19 bases between them. Germline CDR1 SGHRS, CDR2 YFSETQ. The CDR3 loop reads CASSRLSASKDEQYF. The covered CDR3 bases are TGCGCCAGCAGCCGGCTTAGCGCGTCTAAAGACGAG.

The table lists this clone with many counts. Coverage ceases 3 residues before the CDR3 finishes, and the germline J gene fills in the end. The V gene is TRBV20-1, the J gene TRBJ1-2, with a possible D match to TRBD1 (6 bases). The CDR3 extends over 12 amino acids. The germline CDR1 and CDR2 sequences are DFQATT and SNEGSKA (reference sequence). Trimming pared 6 bases from V and 6 bases from J, leaving 14 bases between. The DNA read from the CDR3 is TGCAGTGCGCAACAGGGAGTTGATGGC. It yields the protein CSAQQGVDG. The whole CDR3 protein reads CSAQQGVDGYTF.

There are many counts of this clone. The observed sequence ends 3 residues before the CDR3 terminus, with the missing tail filled in from the germline J gene. This chain links TRBV19 with TRBJ2-2, with TRBD1 matching over 8 bases. With V trimmed by 5 bases and J by 0 bases, 5 bases remained unmatched. This CDR3 region has 16 residues. Per germline, CDR1 LNHDA and CDR2 SQIVND (reference sequence). CDR3 DNA (partial): TGTGCCAGTAGTGCCGGACAGGGAACGAACACCGGGGAG. Its protein product is CASSAGQGTNTGE. The entire CDR3 protein is CASSAGQGTNTGELFF.